These 14 T cell receptor beta chains were all obtained from the same sample, sequenced in a study of blood T cell repertoires in COVID-19. TCRdb keeps only in-frame clones here, not all; method: immunoSEQ multiplex PCR. The repertoire holds around 170,000 clones, with about 83% as singletons. Input material: peripheral blood. The origin of the receptors is a woman of 80 years or more with acute or convalescent COVID-19.

The chain couples TRBV2 to TRBJ1-1; 7 bases are a match to TRBD1. The V gene end was trimmed by 7 bases and the J gene end by 1 base; junction bases not matched to a gene: 3. Germline V gene data show CDR1 as SNHLY and CDR2 as FYNNEI. The CDR3 covers 13 residues. CDR3 sequence (DNA): TGTGCCAGCAACCGGGACAGGAACACTGAAGCTTTCTTT. Translated: CASNRDRNTEAFF.

The chain links TRBV7-3 to TRBJ2-6; D not resolved. Germline V gene sequence: CDR1 SGHTA, CDR2 FQGTGA. Trimming removed 5 bases at V and 2 bases at J, with 13 bases between. The CDR3 has 16 amino acids. This chain's CDR3 is CASSPPPLAGANVLTF. Here the CDR3 DNA reads TGTGCCAGCAGCCCTCCCCCCCTCGCTGGGGCCAACGTCCTGACTTTC.

The rearrangement uses TRBV5-1 and TRBJ2-7; 8 positions match TRBD1. This CDR3 comprises 12 residues. Germline assignment: CDR1 SGHRS and CDR2 YFSETQ. V shed 3 bases and J 7 bases; nucleotides not matched to a gene: 3. The CDR3 nucleotides are TGCGCCAGCAGCTCGACAGGGGAAGAGCAGTACTTC. The encoded protein is CASSSTGEEQYF.

The rearrangement joins TRBV27 to TRBJ2-7, with D possibly matching TRBD1 (6 bases). CDR3 length equals 13 residues. Trimming pared 8 bases from V and 1 base from J, leaving 12 bases between. Per the germline V gene, CDR1 is MNHEY and CDR2 is SMNVEV (reference sequence). CDR3 coding DNA: TGTGCCAGCCTCGACAGGTATTCCTACGAGCAGTACTTC. Translated, it gives CASLDRYSYEQYF.

V usage is TRBV18 and J usage is TRBJ1-2; 8 positions match TRBD1. The CDR3 is 15 residues long. The junction had 5 bases not matched to a gene; V was cut back by 3 bases and J by 2 bases. Germline V lookup: CDR1 KGHSH, CDR2 LQKENI. The CDR3 loop is CASSPFRQGNYGYTF. CDR3 sequence (DNA): TGTGCCAGCTCACCGTTTCGACAGGGGAACTATGGCTACACCTTC.

The chain is built from TRBV27 and TRBJ1-2; 7 nucleotides align to TRBD1. The germline V gene encodes CDR1 MNHEY and CDR2 SMNVEV (reference sequence). The CDR3 runs to 13 residues. The trim removed 8 bases at V and 8 bases at J, leaving 11 bases unmatched. The CDR3 sequence is CASFAWSGGGYTF. DNA for the CDR3: TGTGCCAGCTTCGCTTGGTCAGGGGGAGGCTACACCTTC.

V and J are TRBV30 and TRBJ1-1, with 12 bases lining up with TRBD1. CDR1 is GTSNPN, CDR2 SVGIG, per germline (reference sequence). The CDR3 runs to 13 residues. V was pared by 8 bases and J by 1 base, with 2 bases of the junction left unmatched. In DNA form, the CDR3 reads TGTGCCAGGGACAGGGGGCGGAACACTGAAGCTTTCTTT. This gives the protein CARDRGRNTEAFF.

This chain uses TRBV14 with TRBJ1-2; TRBD1 aligns across 7 bases. Germline V CDR1 and CDR2: SGHDN, FVKESK. Trimming cost V 1 base and J 0 bases; bases outside gene matches: 5. The length of the CDR3 is 16 residues. CDR3 amino acids: CASSQGDRDSNYGYTF. The CDR3, as DNA: TGTGCCAGCAGCCAAGGTGACAGGGACTCTAACTATGGCTACACCTTC.

As to this clone: The same CDR3 arises from other DNA sequences in this sample as well. The chain employs TRBV12-3 or TRBV12-4 and TRBJ2-7; 10 bases are a match to TRBD1. The CDR3 loop spans 13 amino acids. With V trimmed by 3 bases and J by 4 bases, 0 bases remained unmatched. The DNA for the CDR3 is TGTGCCAGCAGTTTGGGACAGGGGTACGAGCAGTACTTC. Amino acid sequence: CASSLGQGYEQYF.

This chain joins TRBV7-9 and TRBJ1-2; 12 positions match TRBD1. CDR1 SEHNR and CDR2 FQNEAQ come from the germline V gene (reference sequence). The CDR3 length is 16 residues. V was clipped by 5 bases and J by 6 bases; unmatched bases: 10. As DNA, the CDR3 is TGTGCCAGCAGCCCAGGGACAGGGGGCAATTCGGATGGCTACACCTTC. It yields the protein CASSPGTGGNSDGYTF. Using reference TRBV7-9 and TRBJ1-2 for the parts outside the CDR3, the full variable domain is DTGVSQNPRHKITKRGQNVTFRCDPISEHNRLYWYRQTLGQGPEFLTYFQNEAQLEKSRLLSDRFSAERPKGSFSTLEIQRTEQGDSAMYLCASSPGTGGNSDGYTFGSGTRLTVV.

The genes are TRBV5-5 and TRBJ2-5, with D perhaps TRBD1 (5 bases). The CDR3 length is 13 residues. Germline CDR1 is SGHKS and CDR2 is YYEKEE (reference sequence). V lost 1 base and J lost 1, with 5 bases in between. CDR3: CASSLQGQETQYF. CDR3 nucleotide sequence: TGTGCCAGCAGCTTGCAGGGCCAAGAGACCCAGTACTTC.

This clone has just one count. V and J are TRBV28 and TRBJ2-7; possibly TRBD2 for D (6 bases). Deletions cut 6 bases from V and 2 bases from J, with 14 bases between. Germline CDR1 and CDR2: MDHEN and SYDVKM. The CDR3 sequence is 14 residues long. The CDR3 is CASRPGGNPYEQYF. The CDR3 region has the DNA TGTGCCAGCAGGCCCGGGGGAAACCCCTACGAGCAGTACTTC.

This clone has a count of ten or more. CDR3 in amino acids: CASSDNSNQPQHF. CDR3 DNA sequence: TGTGCCAGCAGTGATAATAGCAATCAGCCCCAGCATTTT. V is TRBV6-1 and J is TRBJ1-5; D gene ambiguous. The ends were cut back, 3 bases at V and 0 bases at J, with 3 bases in the middle. Per germline, CDR1 MNHNS and CDR2 SASEGT. The CDR3 runs 13 residues.

The chain links TRBV6-1 to TRBJ2-7; D may be TRBD1 (6 bases). Germline-derived CDR1 and CDR2 are MNHNS and SASEGT. CDR3 length: 15 amino acids. Trimming removed 5 bases from V and 4 bases from J, with 18 bases in between. CDR3 residues: CASSPQGRGRYEQYF. CDR3 nucleotide sequence: TGTGCCAGCAGTCCACAGGGACGGGGAAGATACGAGCAGTACTTC.